This entry lists 27 T cell receptor beta chains sequenced from one sample in a study of HIV-infected patients and healthy controls (dated by TCRdb to 2014 to 2015). Since whole blood was used without any cell fractionation, the repertoire reflected all peripheral T cells in unsorted form. Library method: 5' RACE. TCRdb lists the instrument as Illumina MiSeq. Reverse transcription of about 510 ng RNA was performed with SuperScript III using primers directed against the alpha and beta constant regions. Separate alpha and beta chain libraries were generated by chain-specific third strand synthesis with multiplexing indices. TCRdb itself trimmed the public reads at Q25 with fastp, ran MiXCR and retained productive beta chains. CDR3 protein duplicates are merged, each entry listing the most common genes and DNA. The sample table lists some 15,000 distinct CDR3 sequences, 9.4% of them with a count of one. The ten biggest clones cover roughly 5% of the sample.

Input material: blood. These receptors originate from an adult in good health.

The chain recombines TRBV29-1 with TRBJ2-2, with 8 positions matching TRBD1. The CDR3 has 11 residues. The J segment lost 7 bases and the V segment lost 7 bases, leaving 2 bases of the junction unmatched. Germline lookup yields CDR1 SQVTM and CDR2 ANQGSEA. The DNA of the CDR3 is TGCAGCGGACAGGGGAACGGGGAGCTGTTTTTT. Protein sequence: CSGQGNGELFF.

CDR3 sequence: CASSLTENTEAFF. The CDR3, as DNA: TGTGCCAGCAGCTTGACTGAGAACACTGAAGCTTTCTTT. This chain uses TRBV5-6 with TRBJ1-1; D is ambiguous. The V gene's germline CDR1 is SGHDT and CDR2 YYEEEE. Trimming took 1 base from V and 1 from J, leaving 5 bases between them. This CDR3 is 13 amino acids long.

The table lists this clonotype with many counts. This chain joins TRBV6-5 and TRBJ2-1; a weak D match, TRBD2 (6 bases). This CDR3 comprises 16 residues. Trimming shortened V by 0 bases and J by 7 bases, and 16 bases separated the two germline ends. The germline gives CDR1 MNHEY, CDR2 SVGAGI. The chain's CDR3 is CASSYSIGTQNNEQFF. CDR3 bases: TGTGCCAGCAGTTACTCGATAGGGACTCAGAATAATGAGCAGTTCTTC.

The gene calls are TRBV4-3 and TRBJ2-3; D possibly corresponds to TRBD1 (6 bases). Germline V gene sequence: CDR1 LGHNA, CDR2 YSLEER. CDR3 size: 18 residues. V was cut by 1 base and J by 0 bases, with 17 bases left in between. The CDR3 region is CASSQGSQDSASTDTQYF. The CDR3 bases are TGCGCCAGCAGCCAAGGGTCTCAGGACAGCGCTAGCACAGATACGCAGTATTTT.

This clonotype has a count of ten or more. The rearrangement joins TRBV12-3 or TRBV12-4 to TRBJ2-3; D is uncertain. This CDR3 has 16 amino acids. The germline V and J ends were trimmed by 0 bases and 3 bases, with 13 bases remaining between them. The CDR3 here is CASSLAQNYWTDTQYF. Written as DNA, the CDR3 is TGTGCCAGCAGTTTAGCGCAAAACTATTGGACAGATACGCAGTATTTT.

This clonotype was seen ten or more times. V and J are TRBV12-3 or TRBV12-4 and TRBJ1-1; D is unresolved. The CDR3 runs to 13 residues. Trimming took off 6 bases at V and 11 bases at J, with 19 bases between the two ends. The DNA for the CDR3 is TGTGCCAGCAGGGAAACGAAGGATGTCTTGGCTTTCTTT. The encoded protein is CASRETKDVLAFF.

This clonotype was observed a few times. V and J are TRBV29-1 and TRBJ2-3; 7 nucleotides align to TRBD1. Germline V lookup: CDR1 SQVTM, CDR2 ANQGSEA. The junction had 13 bases not matched to a gene; V was cut back by 4 bases and J by 6 bases. The CDR3 sequence is 15 residues long. The CDR3 DNA follows: TGCAGCGTTGCTGGCGGACAGGTCTTTACCGATACGCAGTATTTT. The encoded protein is CSVAGGQVFTDTQYF.

The chain employs TRBV4-3 and TRBJ1-6; D gene unclear. Trimming left V 0 bases short and J 11 bases short, with 20 bases between. The CDR3 length is 17 residues. Per germline, CDR1 LGHNA and CDR2 YSLEER. The CDR3 coding sequence is TGCGCCAGCAGCCAAGATAACGTCGGCGGACTAAATGCACCCCTCCACTTT. Its protein product is CASSQDNVGGLNAPLHF.

This clonotype came up many times. The V gene is TRBV3-1, the J gene TRBJ1-2, with D hard to call. This CDR3 is 16 amino acids long. Germline V gene lookup returns CDR1 LGHDT and CDR2 YNNKEL (reference sequence). The V gene lost 1 base and the J gene lost 4 bases, with 16 bases spanning the gap. The CDR3 bases are TGTGCCAGCAGCCAAGCATCTCCAGGAGAAGCCTATGGCTACACCTTC. Amino acid sequence: CASSQASPGEAYGYTF.

In its sample, this clonotype was seen many times. The CDR3 loop reads CASSELPGPRETQYF. The CDR3 DNA reads as TGTGCCAGCAGTGAACTCCCGGGACCCCGAGAGACCCAGTACTTC. V usage is TRBV2 and J usage is TRBJ2-5; D may be TRBD1 or TRBD2 (5 bases each). V was pared by 2 bases and J by 4 bases, with 14 bases between. The germline CDR1 and CDR2 sequences are SNHLY and FYNNEI. The CDR3 consists of 15 residues.

This clonotype is deemed medium-sized. The V gene is TRBV11-2, the J gene TRBJ2-5; D is perhaps TRBD2 (5 bases). Trimming removed 2 bases from V and 1 base from J, with 11 bases in between. Germline CDR1 and CDR2: SGHAT and FQNNGV. This CDR3 spans 15 amino acids. CDR3 sequence reads: CASSLSARGQETQYF. The CDR3 bases are TGTGCCAGCAGCTTATCCGCCCGGGGCCAAGAGACCCAGTACTTC.

In this sample, this clonotype turned up a few times. J is TRBJ1-5 and V is TRBV7-9, with D possibly TRBD1 on 6 matching bases. V lost 4 bases and J 4 bases, leaving 8 bases between the germline ends. Germline-derived CDR1 and CDR2 are SEHNR and FQNEAQ (reference sequence). This CDR3 contains 13 residues. In DNA form, the CDR3 reads TGTGCCAGCAGCTCCACAGGGAATCAGCCCCAGCATTTT. Residues: CASSSTGNQPQHF.

The rearrangement joins TRBV7-9 to TRBJ2-1; 12 nucleotides align to TRBD2. The CDR3 covers 17 residues. V lost 6 bases and J lost 3; bases outside the gene matches: 9. In germline, CDR1 is SEHNR, CDR2 FQNEAQ (reference sequence). The CDR3 is CASRHRLAGDNYNEQFF. CDR3 coding DNA: TGTGCCAGCAGGCACCGACTAGCGGGAGACAACTACAATGAGCAGTTCTTC. Complete variable domain (other parts from reference TRBV7-9 and TRBJ2-1): DTGVSQNPRHKITKRGQNVTFRCDPISEHNRLYWYRQTLGQGPEFLTYFQNEAQLEKSRLLSDRFSAERPKGSFSTLEIQRTEQGDSAMYLCASRHRLAGDNYNEQFFGPGTRLTVL.

This clonotype was detected many times. The rearrangement uses TRBV27 and TRBJ2-3; weak D call: TRBD2 (5 bases). V dropped 2 bases and J dropped 2 bases, with 8 bases sitting between them. Germline V gene sequence: CDR1 MNHEY, CDR2 SMNVEV (reference sequence). This CDR3 region has 14 residues. CDR3 protein: CASSLEGYTDTQYF. CDR3 bases: TGTGCCAGCAGTTTAGAGGGCTACACAGATACGCAGTATTTT.

V and J are TRBV12-3 or TRBV12-4 and TRBJ2-2; D unresolved. CDR3 length: 13 amino acids. Trimming took 2 bases from V and 6 from J, leaving 7 bases between them. The CDR3 region has the DNA TGTGCCAGCAGTTTATTCGGAGCCGGGGAGCTGTTTTTT. This codes for CASSLFGAGELFF.

This clonotype was picked up many times. V usage is TRBV4-1 and J usage is TRBJ2-4; 7 positions agree with TRBD2. The germline CDR1 and CDR2 sequences are MGHRA and YSYEKL. The CDR3 sequence is 15 residues long. V shed 0 bases and J 7 bases; nucleotides not matched to a gene: 6. CDR3 DNA: TGCGCCAGCAGCCAAGATGGGGGAGGGCTCAACATTCAGTACTTC. It translates to CASSQDGGGLNIQYF.

The chain has TRBV24-1 and TRBJ2-2, with D possibly TRBD2 on 5 matching bases. The CDR3 is made up of 16 amino acids. Germline V lookup: CDR1 KGHDR, CDR2 SFDVKD. Trimming pared 4 bases from V and 4 bases from J, leaving 15 bases between. CDR3 sequence: CATSEYSADSTGELFF. CDR3 bases: TGTGCCACCAGTGAATATAGCGCAGATAGCACCGGGGAGCTGTTTTTT.

This clonotype has more than one count but fewer than ten. The junction and the germline gene differ at one end; a read error may be behind it. V is TRBV20-1 and J is TRBJ2-3; D possibly uses TRBD1 or TRBD2 (5 bases each). This CDR3 contains 13 residues. CDR1 is DFQATT, CDR2 SNEGSKA, per germline (reference sequence). The DNA for the CDR3 is TGCAGTGCCAGATTTCAGGGAGCAGATATGCAGTATTTT. Its translation: CSARFQGADMQYF.

This clonotype was seen ten or more times. The rearrangement joins TRBV19 to TRBJ1-5, with D maybe TRBD1 (5 bases). The germline CDR1 and CDR2 sequences are LNHDA and SQIVND (reference sequence). CDR3 length equals 13 residues. V dropped 8 bases and J dropped 9 bases, with 17 bases sitting between them. CDR3 region: CASRVSQGRPQHF. The CDR3 DNA reads as TGTGCCAGTCGAGTCTCTCAGGGCAGGCCCCAGCATTTT.

This clonotype has at least ten counts. The chain links TRBV27 to TRBJ1-5, with unresolved D. The CDR3 sequence is 13 residues long. Between the trimmed V and J ends, which lost 2 bases and 4 bases, there was a span of 6 bases. CDR1 and CDR2 from the germline V gene are MNHEY and SMNVEV (reference sequence). DNA of the CDR3: TGTGCCAGCAGTTTACACGGGAATCAGCCCCAGCATTTT. This translates into CASSLHGNQPQHF.

The chain carries TRBV6-5 and TRBJ2-3, with D maybe TRBD1 (5 bases). The germline V and J ends were trimmed by 5 bases and 3 bases, with 15 bases remaining between them. The CDR3 extends over 15 amino acids. Germline CDR1 MNHEY, CDR2 SVGAGI. The CDR3 region is CASSVQGQGTDTQYF. In DNA, the CDR3 is TGTGCCAGCAGTGTCCAGGGCCAGGGTACAGATACGCAGTATTTT.

Concerning this clonotype itself: The junction and the germline gene differ at one end; a read error may be behind it. This chain uses TRBV19 with TRBJ1-5, with D possibly TRBD1 on 5 matching bases. Germline V gene data show CDR1 as LNHDA and CDR2 as SQIVND (reference sequence). This CDR3 comprises 14 residues. In nucleotides, the CDR3 is TGTGCCAGTAGTGACAGTTTTGGCAATGAGCCCCAGCATTTT. Its protein product is CASSDSFGNEPQHF.

By frequency in the sample, this clonotype is medium-sized. The chain carries TRBV27 and TRBJ2-1; no clear D gene. CDR3 length: 13 amino acids. Deletions cut 0 bases from V and 7 bases from J, with 7 bases between. From germline, CDR1 is MNHEY and CDR2 SMNVEV (reference sequence). The CDR3, as DNA: TGTGCCAGCAGTTTATCGCAGACAAATGAGCAGTTCTTC. It codes for CASSLSQTNEQFF.

This clonotype was observed at least ten times. The rearrangement joins TRBV20-1 to TRBJ1-1; D is possibly TRBD1 (5 bases). Between the trimmed V and J ends, which lost 3 bases and 1 base, there was a span of 15 bases. CDR3 length: 15 residues. Germline V gives CDR1 DFQATT, CDR2 SNEGSKA (reference sequence). For the CDR3, the DNA is TGCAGTGCTAGGGGAGGTGGGGCAGCGAACACTGAAGCTTTCTTT. As protein: CSARGGGAANTEAFF.

Many counts were recorded for this clonotype. This chain uses TRBV6-4 with TRBJ2-2; D is uncertain. From germline, CDR1 is MRHNA and CDR2 SNTAGT. The germline V and J ends were trimmed by 3 bases and 4 bases, with 9 bases remaining between them. This CDR3 has 14 residues. The CDR3 is CASSEFASTGELFF. CDR3 sequence (DNA): TGTGCCAGCAGTGAGTTCGCGAGCACCGGGGAGCTGTTTTTT.

This clonotype was detected many times. V and J are TRBV5-6 and TRBJ2-5; D is unresolved. Trimming pared 4 bases from V and 5 bases from J, leaving 18 bases between. This CDR3 has 15 amino acids. Looked up from germline, CDR1 is SGHDT and CDR2 is YYEEEE. As DNA, the CDR3 is TGTGCCAGCAGCCAGACCGTTAGACGTTACGAGACCCAGTACTTC. Translated: CASSQTVRRYETQYF.

A few counts support this clonotype. V usage is TRBV3-1 and J usage is TRBJ2-7; 8 bases align to TRBD2. V trimming: 4 bases; J trimming: 2 bases; junction bases outside the gene matches: 4. Germline V gene data show CDR1 as LGHDT and CDR2 as YNNKEL (reference sequence). The CDR3 loop spans 14 amino acids. CDR3 sequence: CASSPGRGTYEQYF. The CDR3 DNA reads as TGTGCCAGCAGCCCCGGGAGGGGTACCTACGAGCAGTACTTC.